The TCR beta chain described here comes from a study of response to subunit inactivated influenza vaccine. Comments on this clonotype: Antigen: not known.

TCRdb reprocessed the RT-PCR reads via MiXCR and lists one record per CDR3 protein. The table records around 300,000 distinct CDR3 sequences, roughly 22% of them present only once. Study results and limitations: The authors suggested that every seasonal influenza vaccination recruits few new T cells.

Sample: PBMCs from blood, taken 21 months after vaccination. The TCR comes from a man between 50 and 69 years old who received an inactivated influenza vaccine.

The CDR3 loop is CASSLVVPDTEAFF. CDR3 nucleotides: TGTGCCAGCAGCTTAGTGGTCCCGGACACTGAAGCTTTCTTT. The rearrangement uses TRBV7-6 and TRBJ1-1, with unresolved D. Looked up from germline, CDR1 is SGHVS and CDR2 is FNYEAQ. The CDR3 runs 14 residues. The V end was cut by 1 base, the J end by 3 bases, with 9 bases between.